This T cell receptor beta chain was observed in a study of shared clonotypes between healthy human individuals. Study background: Each donor's CD8 memory used one plate, CD8 naive two, each CD4 subset three.

As processed by the authors: ImmunoSEQ yielded junction-only sequences lacking quality scores, so filtering differed. Libraries were prepared by immunoSEQ multiplex PCR; TCRdb keeps only in-frame clonotypes and omits some of them. The DNA was the basis for D and trimming; V, J and clone size are from that table. The data hold some 2 million clones, with less than 95% observed a single time. Only CD45RO-negative cells positively selected for CCR7 counted as naive CD8 cells, so terminally differentiated effector memory CD45RA+ cells were excluded. Germline V lookup: CDR1 SGHAT, CDR2 FQNNGV. The CDR3 consists of 15 residues. The V gene lost 5 bases and the J gene lost 5 bases, with 18 bases spanning the gap.

Material for sequencing was naive CD8+ T cells sorted from blood. The chain has TRBV11-2 and TRBJ2-5, with D maybe TRBD1 (6 bases). This receptor was taken from a man between 18 and 35 years old in good health. CDR3 protein: CASSPDMGAWETQYF. In nucleotides, the CDR3 is TGTGCCAGCAGCCCCGACATGGGGGCGTGGGAGACCCAGTACTTC.